The sequence of this TCR beta chain was determined in a study of regulatory T cells in long-lasting Graves disease. Study findings and constraints: Persistent patients shared more public clonotypes (under 3,000) than newly diagnosed patients (966).

For TCR beta, libraries came from iRepertoire HTBI primers and Arm-PCR of CDR3 regions. TCRdb called the multiplex PCR reads again in MiXCR, with one record for every CDR3 protein. Seen here are approximately 400,000 distinct CDR3 sequences, around 20% observed once, and the top ten hold over 25%. Time point given: persistent/refractory GD, antithyroid drugs over 5 years with positive TRAb. After RNA was extracted from PBMCs, the TCR library was made from it. Patients came through an endocrinology department, and that department was in Xi'an, China. Germline values: CDR1 MDHEN, CDR2 SYDVKM. The CDR3 length is 17 residues. V dropped 3 bases and J dropped 8; count of bases not matched to a gene: 10. This clonotype was seen a few times. What it recognizes is unknown.

The chain recombines TRBV28 with TRBJ1-6, with 10 bases that match TRBD1. This TCR was recovered from a female donor with Graves disease. Sequenced material: peripheral blood mononuclear cells (PBMCs), taken when the disease was refractory, from a patient treated with antithyroid drugs. CDR3 DNA: TGTGCCAGCAGTTTCCCACAACCGGGGACAGGGGATTCACCCCTCCACTTT. Amino acids: CASSFPQPGTGDSPLHF. Looking up the rest from reference TRBV28 and TRBJ1-6 gives the full variable domain: DVKVTQSSRYLVKRTGEKVFLECVQDMDHENMFWYRQDPGLGLRLIYFSYDVKMKEKGDIPEGYSVSREKKERFSLILESASTNQTSMYLCASSFPQPGTGDSPLHFGNGTRLTVT.